This TCR beta chain was recovered during a study of T cell repertoires in cytomegalovirus infection. Study-level information: Carrying CMV and the relevant HLA type showed in public TCR beta signatures.

As regards this clonotype: Its target is not known.

The length of the CDR3 is 18 residues. The germline V gene has CDR1 SGHTA and CDR2 FQGNSA. With 3 bases clipped from V and 0 bases from J, the junction kept 5 bases outside the gene matches. Study outcomes and limitations: What dominated the ex vivo response were HLA-C-restricted CMV-specific TCR beta clonotypes. Summed public TCR beta family frequency identified CMV carriers bearing the relevant HLA.

From the reads, TCRdb called clonotypes with MiXCR, one entry per CDR3 protein. The table has about 740,000 distinct CDR3 sequences, under 40% seen once; the top ten hold 2.5% to 3.5%. The V gene is TRBV7-2, the J gene TRBJ2-3, with 14 bases identical to TRBD2. Sequencing was done on a sample of PBMCs. The clonotype originates from a human donor in good health (CMV status not recorded). Some clones in this sample may be carry-over from other donors' samples. CDR3 sequence reads: CASSLTSGGGASTDTQYF. The CDR3 DNA sequence: TGTGCCAGCAGCTTGACTAGCGGGGGGGGGGCTAGCACAGATACGCAGTATTTT. Variable domain in full (rest from reference TRBV7-2 and TRBJ2-3): GAGVSQSPSNKVTEKGKDVELRCDPISGHTALYWYRQSLGQGLEFLIYFQGNSAPDKSGLPSDRFSAERTGGSVSTLTIQRTQQEDSAVYLCASSLTSGGGASTDTQYFGPGTRLTVL.